The 15 T cell receptor beta chains listed next were all sequenced from one sample in a study of T cells in Graves' hyperthyroidism and ophthalmopathy. There were TCR beta CDR3 regions amplified from RNA transcripts. The primer set for the first-round RT-PCR of the TCR CDR3 was HTBI. Via MiXCR, TCRdb re-called the multiplex PCR reads, giving one row per CDR3 protein. Of 500,000 to 650,000 distinct CDR3 sequences in the sample, 17% were seen once. Sequencing was performed on blood. Receptor source: a woman between 18 and 30 years old with Graves' ophthalmopathy.

The chain employs TRBV19 and TRBJ2-3; no reliable D call. The CDR3 length is 16 residues. The ends were cut back, 5 bases at V and 2 bases at J, with 17 bases in the middle. CDR1 is LNHDA and CDR2 is SQIVND in the germline V gene (reference sequence). This CDR3 is CASSGPGPHLTDTQYF. CDR3 nucleotides: TGTGCCAGTAGTGGACCCGGGCCCCATCTCACAGATACGCAGTATTTT.

This clonotype occurred a few times. The J gene is TRBJ2-7, the V gene TRBV14; 8 bases are shared with TRBD2. Germline V gene sequence: CDR1 SGHDN, CDR2 FVKESK. The CDR3 length is 16 residues. V dropped 3 bases and J dropped 2; count of bases not matched to a gene: 9. In DNA, the CDR3 is TGTGCCAGCAGCCATGGAGTAGGGACTAGGGCCTACGAGCAGTACTTC. It yields the protein CASSHGVGTRAYEQYF.

The V call is TRBV20-1, the J call TRBJ2-1; 8 positions match TRBD2. CDR1 is DFQATT and CDR2 is SNEGSKA in the germline V gene (reference sequence). J lost 5 bases, V lost 3 bases, and 6 bases had no gene match. The CDR3 totals 14 residues. CDR3 in DNA: TGCAGTGCTAGGGGTAGCGGGAAAAACAATGAGCAGTTCTTC. This sequence encodes CSARGSGKNNEQFF.

This clonotype was detected many times. The chain recombines TRBV20-1 with TRBJ1-2; D not certain. The CDR3 sequence is 12 residues long. Trimming took 4 bases from V and 4 from J, leaving 10 bases between them. CDR1 is DFQATT and CDR2 is SNEGSKA in the germline V gene (reference sequence). The CDR3 region has the DNA TGCAGTGCTACCCCGGGTCTCTATGGCTACACCTTC. It translates to CSATPGLYGYTF.

This clonotype was seen at least ten times. This chain joins TRBV6-2 or TRBV6-3 and TRBJ2-7; 9 nucleotides agree with TRBD2. V trimming: 2 bases; J trimming: 4 bases; junction bases outside the gene matches: 3. Germline V CDR1 and CDR2: MNHEY, SVGEGT. The length of the CDR3 is 14 residues. CDR3 region: CASSYGLAGYEQYF. CDR3 bases: TGTGCCAGCAGTTACGGTCTAGCGGGATACGAGCAGTACTTC.

This clonotype occurred many times. This chain uses TRBV7-8 with TRBJ2-7, with D possibly matching TRBD1 (6 bases). The V end lost 1 base, the J end lost 4 bases, and 11 bases lay between the germline ends. This CDR3 comprises 14 residues. Germline CDR1 SGHVS, CDR2 FQNEAQ. This CDR3 is CASSLVPGDYEQYF. The CDR3 region has the DNA TGTGCCAGCAGCTTAGTTCCAGGGGATTACGAGCAGTACTTC.

The J gene is TRBJ1-6, the V gene TRBV7-2, with 9 bases aligning to TRBD1. The junction had 8 bases not matched to a gene; V was cut back by 5 bases and J by 9 bases. Germline V gene lookup returns CDR1 SGHTA and CDR2 FQGNSA. This CDR3 has 15 amino acids. This chain's CDR3 is CASSPTRTGVSPLHF. The CDR3 coding sequence is TGTGCCAGCAGCCCCACCCGGACAGGGGTTTCACCCCTCCACTTT.

This clonotype occurred many times. This chain links TRBV6-9 with TRBJ1-6, with TRBD1 matching 8 bases. With V trimmed by 2 bases and J by 6 bases, 6 bases remained unmatched. Germline V gene lookup returns CDR1 MNHGY and CDR2 SVAAGI. The length of the CDR3 is 16 residues. CDR3: CASSYRRQGLNSPLHF. CDR3 DNA sequence: TGTGCCAGCAGTTATCGGCGACAGGGGCTTAATTCACCCCTCCACTTT.

This clonotype was counted a few times. V gene TRBV4-1 combines with J gene TRBJ2-5, with 9 bases aligning to TRBD2. V lost 4 bases and J lost 5; bases outside the gene matches: 8. The CDR3 contains 15 residues. Germline CDR1 is MGHRA and CDR2 is YSYEKL. CDR3 nucleotide sequence: TGCGCCAGCAGCCCGACTAGCGGTGTGGGGGAGACCCAGTACTTC. It encodes CASSPTSGVGETQYF.

The sample holds many counts of this clonotype. The J gene is TRBJ1-5, the V gene TRBV6-1, with TRBD1 as a possible D gene (6 bases). The V end lost 7 bases, the J end lost 4 bases, and 17 bases lay between the germline ends. CDR1 is MNHNS and CDR2 is SASEGT in the germline V gene. The CDR3 runs to 15 residues. CDR3 protein: CASTNVAGANQPQHF. The CDR3 coding sequence is TGTGCCAGCACCAACGTAGCAGGGGCGAATCAGCCCCAGCATTTT.

The V and J genes are TRBV19 and TRBJ2-2; a weak D match, TRBD1 (5 bases). Germline V gene sequence: CDR1 LNHDA, CDR2 SQIVND (reference sequence). V lost 6 bases to trimming and J lost 2 bases, with 10 bases between them. The CDR3 runs 14 residues. The CDR3 here is CASRTARNTGELFF. The CDR3, as DNA: TGTGCCAGTAGGACAGCACGTAACACCGGGGAGCTGTTTTTT.

This clonotype was found many times. In DNA form, the CDR3 reads TGTGCCAGCAGCCAAAGGACTAGCGGGAAATTCTCCTACGAGCAGTACTTC. This codes for CASSQRTSGKFSYEQYF. V and J are TRBV7-9 and TRBJ2-7, with 12 bases lining up with TRBD2. The CDR3 totals 17 residues. The trim removed 5 bases at V and 0 bases at J, leaving 8 bases unmatched. Germline loops: CDR1 SEHNR, CDR2 FQNEAQ (reference sequence).

This clonotype has a count of ten or more. The J gene is TRBJ1-2, the V gene TRBV28, with D unresolved. The ends were cut back, 5 bases at V and 1 base at J, with 11 bases in the middle. Germline V gene sequence: CDR1 MDHEN, CDR2 SYDVKM. CDR3 length: 14 amino acids. The CDR3 protein is CASSPAARNYGYTF. Here the CDR3 DNA reads TGTGCCAGCAGTCCAGCAGCCCGTAACTATGGCTACACCTTC.

This clonotype was observed many times. The rearrangement uses TRBV30 and TRBJ1-1; no firm D call. This CDR3 is 12 amino acids long. Trimming shortened V by 1 base and J by 4 bases, and 7 bases separated the two germline ends. Germline CDR1 GTSNPN, CDR2 SVGIG (reference sequence). The CDR3 sequence: CAWSGPSTEAFF. DNA of the CDR3: TGTGCCTGGAGTGGTCCTAGCACTGAAGCTTTCTTT. Full variable domain (remainder filled in from reference TRBV30 and TRBJ1-1): SQTIHQWPATLVQPVGSPLSLECTVEGTSNPNLYWYRQAAGRGLQLLFYSVGIGQISSEVPQNLSASRPQDRQFILSSKKLLLSDSGFYLCAWSGPSTEAFFGQGTRLTVV.

The sample holds one count of this clonotype. The chain recombines TRBV15 with TRBJ2-1; D not resolved. V was clipped by 2 bases and J by 2 bases, with 16 bases between them. This CDR3 has 17 amino acids. The germline gives CDR1 LNHNV, CDR2 YYDKDF (reference sequence). CDR3 DNA: TGTGCCACCAGCAGATCCGGACGCCCCTCGGCCTACAATGAGCAGTTCTTC. This codes for CATSRSGRPSAYNEQFF.